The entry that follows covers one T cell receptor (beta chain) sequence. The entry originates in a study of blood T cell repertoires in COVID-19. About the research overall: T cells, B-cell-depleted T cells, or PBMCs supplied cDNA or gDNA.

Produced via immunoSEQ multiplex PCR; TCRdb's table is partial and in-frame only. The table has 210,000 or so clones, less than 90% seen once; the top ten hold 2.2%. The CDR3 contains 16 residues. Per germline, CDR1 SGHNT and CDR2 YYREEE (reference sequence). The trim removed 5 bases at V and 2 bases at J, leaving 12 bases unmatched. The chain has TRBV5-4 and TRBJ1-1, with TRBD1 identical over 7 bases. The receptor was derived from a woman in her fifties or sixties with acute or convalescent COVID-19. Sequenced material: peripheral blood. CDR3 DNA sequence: TGTGCCAGCAGTATTGGACAGGACTTTTTAAACACTGAAGCTTTCTTT. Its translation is CASSIGQDFLNTEAFF.